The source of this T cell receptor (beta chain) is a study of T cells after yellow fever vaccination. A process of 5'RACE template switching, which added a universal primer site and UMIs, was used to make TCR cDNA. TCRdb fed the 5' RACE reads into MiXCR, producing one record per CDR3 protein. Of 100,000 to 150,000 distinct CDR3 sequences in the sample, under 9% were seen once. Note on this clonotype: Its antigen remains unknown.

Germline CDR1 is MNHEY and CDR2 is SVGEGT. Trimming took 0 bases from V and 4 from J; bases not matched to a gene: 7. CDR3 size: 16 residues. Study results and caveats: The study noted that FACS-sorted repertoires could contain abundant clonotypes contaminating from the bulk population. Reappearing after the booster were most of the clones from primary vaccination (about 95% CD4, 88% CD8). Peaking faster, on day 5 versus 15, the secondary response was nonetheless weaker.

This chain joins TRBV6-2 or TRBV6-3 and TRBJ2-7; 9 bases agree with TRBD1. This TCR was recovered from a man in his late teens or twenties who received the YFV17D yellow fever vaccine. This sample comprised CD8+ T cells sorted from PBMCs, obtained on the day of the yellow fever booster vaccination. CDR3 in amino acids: CASSYSTGGTFYEQYF. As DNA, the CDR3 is TGTGCCAGCAGTTACTCGACAGGGGGTACTTTTTACGAGCAGTACTTC.